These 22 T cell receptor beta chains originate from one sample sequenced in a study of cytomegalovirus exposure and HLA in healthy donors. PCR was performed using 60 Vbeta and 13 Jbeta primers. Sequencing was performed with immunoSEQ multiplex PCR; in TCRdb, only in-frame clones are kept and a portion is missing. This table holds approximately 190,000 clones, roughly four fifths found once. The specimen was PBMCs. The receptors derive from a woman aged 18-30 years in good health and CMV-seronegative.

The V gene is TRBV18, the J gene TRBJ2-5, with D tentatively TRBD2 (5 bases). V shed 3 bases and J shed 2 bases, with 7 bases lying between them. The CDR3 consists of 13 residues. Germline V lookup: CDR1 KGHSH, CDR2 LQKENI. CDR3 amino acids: CASSPREQETQYF. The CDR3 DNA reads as TGTGCCAGCTCACCCCGGGAACAAGAGACCCAGTACTTC.

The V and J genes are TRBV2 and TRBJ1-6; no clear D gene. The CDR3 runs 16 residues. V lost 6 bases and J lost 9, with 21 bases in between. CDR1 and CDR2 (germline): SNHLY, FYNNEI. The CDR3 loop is CASSDLSGVWGSPLHF. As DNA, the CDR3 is TGTGCCAGCAGCGACCTTAGCGGAGTCTGGGGTTCACCCCTCCACTTT.

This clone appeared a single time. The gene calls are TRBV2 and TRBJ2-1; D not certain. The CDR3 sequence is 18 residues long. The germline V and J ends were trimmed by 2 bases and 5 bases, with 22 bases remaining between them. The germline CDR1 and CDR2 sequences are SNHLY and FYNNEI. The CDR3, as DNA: TGTGCCAGCAGTGAATCAGGATCCATGGTCGTGTTAGACAATGAGCAGTTCTTC. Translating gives CASSESGSMVVLDNEQFF.

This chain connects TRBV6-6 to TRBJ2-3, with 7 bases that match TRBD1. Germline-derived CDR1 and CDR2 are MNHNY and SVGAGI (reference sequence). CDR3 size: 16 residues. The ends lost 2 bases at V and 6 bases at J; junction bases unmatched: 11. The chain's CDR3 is CASSYEGAPFGDTQYF. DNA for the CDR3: TGTGCCAGCAGTTACGAGGGGGCCCCCTTTGGGGATACGCAGTATTTT.

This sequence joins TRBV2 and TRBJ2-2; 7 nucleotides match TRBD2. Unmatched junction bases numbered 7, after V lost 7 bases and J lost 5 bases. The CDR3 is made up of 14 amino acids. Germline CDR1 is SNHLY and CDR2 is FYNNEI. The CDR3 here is CASTAGEGTGELFF. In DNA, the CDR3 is TGTGCCAGCACGGCGGGAGAGGGGACCGGGGAGCTGTTTTTT. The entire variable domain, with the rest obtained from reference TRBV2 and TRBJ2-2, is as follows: EPEVTQTPSHQVTQMGQEVILRCVPISNHLYFYWYRQILGQKVEFLVSFYNNEISEKSEIFDDQFSVERPDGSNFTLKIRSTKLEDSAMYFCASTAGEGTGELFFGEGSRLTVL.

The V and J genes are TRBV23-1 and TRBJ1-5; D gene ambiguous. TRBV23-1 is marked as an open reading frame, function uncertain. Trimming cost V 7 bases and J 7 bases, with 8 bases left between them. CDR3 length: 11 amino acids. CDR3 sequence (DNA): TGCGCCAGCATACGTCGGCAGCCCCAGCATTTT. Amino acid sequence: CASIRRQPQHF.

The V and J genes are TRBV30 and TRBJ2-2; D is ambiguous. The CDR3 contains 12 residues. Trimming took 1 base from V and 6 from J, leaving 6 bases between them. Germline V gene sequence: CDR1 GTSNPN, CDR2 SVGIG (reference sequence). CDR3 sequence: CAWSAQSGELFF. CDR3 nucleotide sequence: TGTGCCTGGAGTGCACAGTCCGGGGAGCTGTTTTTT.

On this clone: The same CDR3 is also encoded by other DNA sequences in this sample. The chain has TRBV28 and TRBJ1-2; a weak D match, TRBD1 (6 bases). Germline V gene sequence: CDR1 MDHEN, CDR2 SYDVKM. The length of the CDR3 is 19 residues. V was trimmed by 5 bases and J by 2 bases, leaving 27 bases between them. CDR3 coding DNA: TGTGCCAGCAGTGGGCCCACCCCAGGGCGGGGGGGCAGAAACTATGGCTACACCTTC. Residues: CASSGPTPGRGGRNYGYTF.

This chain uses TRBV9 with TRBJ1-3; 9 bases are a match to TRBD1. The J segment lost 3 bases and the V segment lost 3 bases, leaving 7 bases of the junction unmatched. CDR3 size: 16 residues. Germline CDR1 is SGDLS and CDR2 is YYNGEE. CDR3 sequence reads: CASSAADRGNGNTIYF. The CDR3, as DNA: TGTGCCAGCAGCGCCGCGGACAGGGGTAATGGAAACACCATATATTTT.

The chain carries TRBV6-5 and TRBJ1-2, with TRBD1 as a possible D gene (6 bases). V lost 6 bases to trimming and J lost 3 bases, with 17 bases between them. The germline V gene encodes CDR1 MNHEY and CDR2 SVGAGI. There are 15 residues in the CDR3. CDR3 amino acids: CASSPPGGAYYGYTF. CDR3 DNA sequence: TGTGCCAGCAGCCCCCCCGGGGGGGCCTACTATGGCTACACCTTC.

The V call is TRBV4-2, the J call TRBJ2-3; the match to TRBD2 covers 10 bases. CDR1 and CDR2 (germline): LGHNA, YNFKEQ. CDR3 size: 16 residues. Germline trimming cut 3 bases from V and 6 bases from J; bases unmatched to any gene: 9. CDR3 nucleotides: TGTGCCAGCAGCCAGGACCCGGGACTAGCGTTTGATACGCAGTATTTT. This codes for CASSQDPGLAFDTQYF.

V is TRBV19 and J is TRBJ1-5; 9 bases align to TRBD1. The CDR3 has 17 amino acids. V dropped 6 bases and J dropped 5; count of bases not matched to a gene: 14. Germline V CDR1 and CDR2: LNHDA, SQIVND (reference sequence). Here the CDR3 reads CASSTQQGANGDQPQHF. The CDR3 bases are TGTGCCAGTAGCACTCAACAGGGGGCGAACGGCGATCAGCCCCAGCATTTT.

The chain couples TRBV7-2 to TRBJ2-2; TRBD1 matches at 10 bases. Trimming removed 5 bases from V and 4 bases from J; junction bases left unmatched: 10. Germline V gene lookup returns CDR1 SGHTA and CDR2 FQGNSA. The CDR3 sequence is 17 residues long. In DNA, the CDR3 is TGTGCCAGCAGCGAGAAAGTCCGGGACAGGGGCACCGGGGAGCTGTTTTTT. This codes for CASSEKVRDRGTGELFF. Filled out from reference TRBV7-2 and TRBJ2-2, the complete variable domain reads GAGVSQSPSNKVTEKGKDVELRCDPISGHTALYWYRQSLGQGLEFLIYFQGNSAPDKSGLPSDRFSAERTGGSVSTLTIQRTQQEDSAVYLCASSEKVRDRGTGELFFGEGSRLTVL.

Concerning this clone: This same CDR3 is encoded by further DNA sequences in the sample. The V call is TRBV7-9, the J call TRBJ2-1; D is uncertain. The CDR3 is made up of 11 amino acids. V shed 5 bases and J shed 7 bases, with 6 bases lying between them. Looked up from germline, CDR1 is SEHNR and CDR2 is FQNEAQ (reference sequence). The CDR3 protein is CASSLINEQFF. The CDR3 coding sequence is TGTGCCAGCAGCCTTATAAATGAGCAGTTCTTC.

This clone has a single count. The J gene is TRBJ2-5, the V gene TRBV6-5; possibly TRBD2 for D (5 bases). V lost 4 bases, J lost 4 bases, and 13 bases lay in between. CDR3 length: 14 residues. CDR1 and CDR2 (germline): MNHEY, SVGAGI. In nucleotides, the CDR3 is TGTGCCAGCAGTTCAACATCAGGAGGAGAGACCCAGTACTTC. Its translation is CASSSTSGGETQYF.

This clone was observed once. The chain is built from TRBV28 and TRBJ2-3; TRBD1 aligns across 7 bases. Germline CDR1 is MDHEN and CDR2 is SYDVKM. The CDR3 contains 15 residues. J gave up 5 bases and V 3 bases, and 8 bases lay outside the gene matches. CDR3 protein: CASSLRGLEVDTQYF. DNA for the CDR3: TGTGCCAGCAGTTTGAGGGGGCTAGAAGTAGATACGCAGTATTTT.

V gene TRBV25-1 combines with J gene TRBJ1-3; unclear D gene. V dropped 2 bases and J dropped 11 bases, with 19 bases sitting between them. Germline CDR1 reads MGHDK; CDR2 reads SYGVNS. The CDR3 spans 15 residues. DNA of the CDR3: TGTGCCAGCAGTGAACTTGGAACCTTGGCAGCGGCCATATATTTT. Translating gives CASSELGTLAAAIYF.

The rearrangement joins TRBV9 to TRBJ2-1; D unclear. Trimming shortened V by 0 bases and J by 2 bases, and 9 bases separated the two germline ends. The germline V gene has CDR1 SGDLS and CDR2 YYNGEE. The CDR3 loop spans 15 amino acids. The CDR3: CASSVGLVAYNEQFF. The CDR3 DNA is TGTGCCAGCAGCGTAGGGCTAGTAGCCTACAATGAGCAGTTCTTC.

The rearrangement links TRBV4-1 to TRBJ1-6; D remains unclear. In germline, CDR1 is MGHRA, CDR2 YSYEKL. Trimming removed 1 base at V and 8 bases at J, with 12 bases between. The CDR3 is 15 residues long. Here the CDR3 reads CASSQGGALDSPLHF. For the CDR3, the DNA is TGCGCCAGCAGCCAAGGTGGAGCCCTTGATTCACCCCTCCACTTT.

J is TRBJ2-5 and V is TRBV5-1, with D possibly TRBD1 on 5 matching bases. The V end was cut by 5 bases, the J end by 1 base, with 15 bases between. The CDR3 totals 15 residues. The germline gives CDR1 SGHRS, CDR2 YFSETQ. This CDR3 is CASRYTGLSQETQYF. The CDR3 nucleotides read TGCGCCAGCAGATATACAGGATTATCCCAAGAGACCCAGTACTTC.

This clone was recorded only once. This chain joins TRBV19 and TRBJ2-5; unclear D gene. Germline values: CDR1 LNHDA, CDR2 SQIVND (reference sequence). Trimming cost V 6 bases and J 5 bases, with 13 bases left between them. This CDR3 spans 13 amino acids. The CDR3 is CASRERPGETQYF. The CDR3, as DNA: TGTGCCAGTAGGGAGCGACCCGGGGAGACCCAGTACTTC.

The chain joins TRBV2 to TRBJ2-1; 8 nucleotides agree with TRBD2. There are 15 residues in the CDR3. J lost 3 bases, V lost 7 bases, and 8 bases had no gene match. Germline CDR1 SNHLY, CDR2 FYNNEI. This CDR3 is CASKSREGHYNEQFF. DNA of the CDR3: TGTGCCAGCAAGAGTCGGGAGGGCCACTACAATGAGCAGTTCTTC.